This T cell receptor beta chain stems from a study of control samples from healthy donors and cancer patients (TCRdb year 2020). The library came from the immunoSEQ multiplex PCR assay. TCRdb took over this immuneACCESS table, retaining in-frame rearrangements with V and J assigned. Such tables are incomplete; in checked studies, under half of the missing clones stem from an unresolved V gene, and the remainder is unexplained. This sample lists roughly 150,000 clones; approximately 93% were detected once. 5.8% of the sample is taken by the ten largest. The germline V gene (reference sequence) supplies CDR1 LNHDA and CDR2 SQIVND. Its CDR3 holds 14 amino acids, cysteine through phenylalanine. This entry keeps only the CDR3 DNA: 42 bases, framed from base 1. Deletion took 2 bases off V and 2 bases off J, with a span of 7 bases between the germline ends. With respect to this clone: Its recognized antigen is unknown. Base qualities are not provided; no much larger clone lies one nucleotide away.

Sequenced: blood. The source of this sequence is a man aged 18 to 35 in good health. The sequence links TRBV19 to TRBJ1-5, with no confident D gene call. CDR3 loop: CASSITSRNQPQHF. In nucleotide form, the sequence is TGTGCCAGTAGTATAACATCCCGCAATCAGCCCCAGCATTTT.